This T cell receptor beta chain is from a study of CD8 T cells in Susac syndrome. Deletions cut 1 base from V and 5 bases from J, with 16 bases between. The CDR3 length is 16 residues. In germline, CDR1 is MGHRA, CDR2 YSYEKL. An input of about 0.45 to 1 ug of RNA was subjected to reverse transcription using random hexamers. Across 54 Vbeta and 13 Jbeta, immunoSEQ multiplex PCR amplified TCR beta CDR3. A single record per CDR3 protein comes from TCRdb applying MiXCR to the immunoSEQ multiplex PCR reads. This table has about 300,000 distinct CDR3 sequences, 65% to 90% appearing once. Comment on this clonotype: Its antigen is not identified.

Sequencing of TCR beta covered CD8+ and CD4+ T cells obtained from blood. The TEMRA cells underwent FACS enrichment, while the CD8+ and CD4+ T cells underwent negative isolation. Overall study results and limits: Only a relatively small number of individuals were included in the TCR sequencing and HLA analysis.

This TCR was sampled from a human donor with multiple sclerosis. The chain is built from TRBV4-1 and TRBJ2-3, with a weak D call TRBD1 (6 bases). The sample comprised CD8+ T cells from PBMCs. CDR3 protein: CASSQGTAADGDTQYF. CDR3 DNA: TGCGCCAGCAGCCAAGGGACAGCGGCGGATGGAGATACGCAGTATTTT.